One and the same sample provided the 3 T cell receptor beta chains below, sequenced in a study of cytomegalovirus exposure and HLA in healthy donors. PCR was performed using 60 Vbeta and 13 Jbeta primers. Method: immunoSEQ multiplex PCR; TCRdb's copy keeps in-frame clones and lacks some. Of 200,000 to 250,000 clones listed, approximately 80% were seen once; the top ten hold about 0.77%. The source material was PBMCs. Receptors originate from a boy between 2 and 10 years old in good health and CMV-seronegative.

V gene TRBV7-6 combines with J gene TRBJ2-7; 12 bases map to TRBD1. The CDR3 loop spans 15 amino acids. In germline, CDR1 is SGHVS, CDR2 FNYEAQ. The V gene end was trimmed by 5 bases and the J gene end by 3 bases; junction bases not matched to a gene: 5. CDR3 DNA: TGTGCCAGCAGCCAGGGACAGGGGGCCGACTACGAGCAGTACTTC. Its protein product is CASSQGQGADYEQYF.

The chain uses TRBV5-6 and TRBJ2-5; 9 positions match TRBD1. Germline-derived CDR1 and CDR2 are SGHDT and YYEEEE. Germline trimming cut 0 bases from V and 5 bases from J; bases unmatched to any gene: 5. CDR3 length equals 15 residues. CDR3 nucleotide sequence: TGTGCCAGCAGCTTGGTTACAGGGGGCCAGGAGACCCAGTACTTC. Residues: CASSLVTGGQETQYF.

The rearrangement joins TRBV19 to TRBJ2-5; TRBD1 matches 8 bases. Germline CDR1 is LNHDA and CDR2 is SQIVND (reference sequence). The trim removed 8 bases at V and 3 bases at J, leaving 8 bases unmatched. CDR3 length: 14 amino acids. This CDR3 reads CASSWGQVEETQYF. CDR3 nucleotides: TGTGCCAGTTCCTGGGGACAGGTTGAAGAGACCCAGTACTTC.